The 21 T cell receptor beta chains presented below share a single source sample, sequenced in a study of blood T cell repertoires in COVID-19. This table comes from immunoSEQ multiplex PCR, and its TCRdb copy is limited to in-frame clones, with some not included. The sample lists more than 250,000 clones, approximately 80% occurring once. Sequencing was done on a sample of PBMCs or T cells enriched from blood (not recorded which). The receptors derive from a man aged 35-49 years who had been exposed to COVID-19.

The chain recombines TRBV7-5 with TRBJ2-1; TRBD2 is the table's D call and was not checked against the DNA. TRBV7-5 is marked as a pseudogene. There are 15 residues in the CDR3. Written as DNA, the CDR3 is TGTGTCAGAAGCTTAGCCCGATATCCCCGCGATGAGCAGTTCTTC. It translates to CVRSLARYPRDEQFF.

The CDR3 DNA sequence: TGTGCCAGCAGCTTAATCGTCCTAGCGGGAGAGAGCACCGGGGAGCTGTTTTTT. It specifies CASSLIVLAGESTGELFF. The chain employs TRBV11-3 and TRBJ2-2; 10 bases line up with TRBD2. This CDR3 is built from 18 residues. The ends lost 2 bases at V and 4 bases at J; junction bases unmatched: 10. CDR1 SGHNT and CDR2 YENEEA come from the germline V gene.

The chain uses TRBV6-5 and TRBJ1-6; TRBD1 aligns across 10 bases. The trim removed 6 bases at V and 9 bases at J, leaving 8 bases unmatched. The CDR3 loop spans 15 amino acids. Germline assignment: CDR1 MNHEY and CDR2 SVGAGI. CDR3 nucleotides: TGTGCCAGCAGACAAACGACAGGGGGCAGTTCACCCCTCCACTTT. It yields the protein CASRQTTGGSSPLHF.

This chain joins TRBV12-3 or TRBV12-4 and TRBJ2-7; D is possibly TRBD1 (5 bases). This CDR3 comprises 12 residues. Trimming removed 6 bases from V and 3 bases from J, with 9 bases in between. The chain's CDR3 is CASSPDSYEQYF. The CDR3 bases are TGTGCCAGCAGCCCAGACAGCTACGAGCAGTACTTC.

This sequence joins TRBV18 and TRBJ2-5; a weak D match, TRBD2 (5 bases). Trimming removed 3 bases at V and 4 bases at J, with 12 bases between. Germline values: CDR1 KGHSH, CDR2 LQKENI. CDR3 length equals 14 residues. Here the CDR3 reads CASSPLARGETQYF. CDR3 sequence (DNA): TGTGCCAGCTCACCCTTGGCTCGGGGAGAGACCCAGTACTTC.

V usage is TRBV30 and J usage is TRBJ1-3; 9 bases fit TRBD1. Unmatched junction bases numbered 6, after V lost 2 bases and J lost 4 bases. CDR1 and CDR2 from the germline V gene are GTSNPN and SVGIG (reference sequence). The CDR3 length is 15 residues. The CDR3, as DNA: TGTGCCTGGAGTCGGGACAGGGCTTCAGGAAACACCATATATTTT. As protein: CAWSRDRASGNTIYF.

In its sample, this clone was seen a few times. V gene TRBV9 combines with J gene TRBJ1-1, with 8 bases that match TRBD1. CDR3 length: 15 amino acids. Germline lookup yields CDR1 SGDLS and CDR2 YYNGEE. V shed 1 base, J shed 5 bases, and the junction held 7 bases outside the gene matches. In nucleotides, the CDR3 is TGTGCCAGCAGCGTATCCCCGACAGGGGAGACTGAAGCTTTCTTT. It is translated as CASSVSPTGETEAFF.

The chain employs TRBV4-1 and TRBJ2-7, with TRBD2 matching over 7 bases. Unmatched junction bases numbered 9, after V lost 1 base and J lost 3 bases. The CDR3 spans 16 residues. CDR1 is MGHRA and CDR2 is YSYEKL in the germline V gene. CDR3: CASSQGPTSRSYEQYF. As DNA, the CDR3 is TGCGCCAGCAGCCAAGGCCCGACTAGCAGGAGCTACGAGCAGTACTTC.

The genes are TRBV3-1 (or the pseudogene TRBV3-2) and TRBJ2-3, with D possibly TRBD2 on 6 matching bases. This CDR3 is built from 13 residues. V dropped 3 bases and J dropped 2 bases, with 6 bases sitting between them. Germline V gives CDR1 LGHDT, CDR2 YNNKEL (reference sequence). The CDR3 sequence: CASSQGLTDTQYF. CDR3 nucleotides: TGTGCCAGCAGCCAGGGACTCACAGATACGCAGTATTTT.

This clone occurred once. The rearrangement joins TRBV5-1 to TRBJ2-1, with TRBD2 matching over 12 bases. Germline-derived CDR1 and CDR2 are SGHRS and YFSETQ. V was clipped by 0 bases and J by 1 base; unmatched bases: 2. The CDR3 length is 17 residues. CDR3 region: CASSLGTSGTSYNEQFF. For the CDR3, the DNA is TGCGCCAGCAGCTTGGGGACTAGCGGGACTTCCTACAATGAGCAGTTCTTC.

This clone was recorded only once. The chain uses TRBV6-2 or TRBV6-3 and TRBJ2-7; 7 bases align to TRBD1. There are 14 residues in the CDR3. The V segment lost 5 bases and the J segment 3 bases; nucleotides outside the gene matches: 7. The germline gives CDR1 MNHEY, CDR2 SVGEGT. CDR3 sequence (DNA): TGTGCCAGCAGTGAGGGACAGACCAACTACGAGCAGTACTTC. As protein: CASSEGQTNYEQYF.

The gene calls are TRBV5-1 and TRBJ1-3, with no clear D. The germline V gene has CDR1 SGHRS and CDR2 YFSETQ. CDR3 length equals 14 residues. Between the trimmed V and J ends, which lost 0 bases and 2 bases, there was a span of 6 bases. CDR3 in amino acids: CASSLGGTGNTIYF. For the CDR3, the DNA is TGCGCCAGCAGCTTGGGCGGAACTGGAAACACCATATATTTT. The full variable domain, rest sourced from reference TRBV5-1 and TRBJ1-3, is KAGVTQTPRYLIKTRGQQVTLSCSPISGHRSVSWYQQTPGQGLQFLFEYFSETQRNKGNFPGRFSGRQFSNSRSEMNVSTLELGDSALYLCASSLGGTGNTIYFGEGSWLTVV.

The J gene is TRBJ2-1, the V gene TRBV5-6; weak D call: TRBD2 (5 bases). CDR3 length: 13 amino acids. Trimming took 7 bases from V and 9 from J, leaving 17 bases between them. CDR1 is SGHDT and CDR2 is YYEEEE in the germline V gene. Here the CDR3 reads CASLRASLLEQFF. The CDR3 DNA is TGTGCCAGCCTGAGGGCTAGTTTGCTTGAGCAGTTCTTC.

The rearrangement links TRBV19 to TRBJ1-5; 8 bases are a match to TRBD1. Unmatched junction bases numbered 13, after V lost 8 bases and J lost 4 bases. Per germline, CDR1 LNHDA and CDR2 SQIVND (reference sequence). The CDR3 has 16 amino acids. In DNA, the CDR3 is TGTGCCAGTGGGGGACAGGCCGGCGAAACTAATCAGCCCCAGCATTTT. This translates into CASGGQAGETNQPQHF.

Only one count was recorded for this clone. The rearrangement joins TRBV6-5 to TRBJ2-7; TRBD2 might be the D (6 bases). The germline V and J ends were trimmed by 9 bases and 2 bases, with 20 bases remaining between them. Per the germline V gene, CDR1 is MNHEY and CDR2 is SVGAGI. This CDR3 is 15 amino acids long. Here the CDR3 DNA reads TGTGCCAGTGGGGACTCCAGTCTCCAGACCTACGAGCAGTACTTC. Protein: CASGDSSLQTYEQYF.

V usage is TRBV10-3 and J usage is TRBJ1-1; D possibly corresponds to TRBD1 (6 bases). The CDR3 is 13 residues long. V lost 3 bases, J lost 7 bases, and 12 bases lay in between. Germline V lookup: CDR1 ENHRY, CDR2 SYGVKD. Here the CDR3 reads CAISDTRGHEAFF. Here the CDR3 DNA reads TGTGCCATCAGTGATACCAGGGGTCATGAAGCTTTCTTT.

This chain connects TRBV5-1 to TRBJ2-5, with TRBD1 matching over 9 bases. This CDR3 region has 15 residues. The V segment lost 4 bases and the J segment 5 bases; nucleotides outside the gene matches: 9. Looked up from germline, CDR1 is SGHRS and CDR2 is YFSETQ. CDR3 coding DNA: TGCGCCAGCAGCGCCGGACAGGGGAGTGGGGAGACCCAGTACTTC. As protein: CASSAGQGSGETQYF.

This chain joins TRBV7-9 and TRBJ1-2, with D perhaps matching TRBD1 (6 bases). Per the germline V gene, CDR1 is SEHNR and CDR2 is FQNEAQ (reference sequence). Deletions cut 5 bases from V and 4 bases from J, with 20 bases between. The CDR3 spans 16 residues. CDR3 sequence: CASSPPGGGRGYGYTF. Here the CDR3 DNA reads TGTGCCAGCAGCCCTCCGGGAGGGGGGCGCGGCTATGGCTACACCTTC.

This clone was counted a single time. V is TRBV12-3 or TRBV12-4 and J is TRBJ2-1; the D gene is possibly TRBD2 (5 bases). The length of the CDR3 is 12 residues. V dropped 6 bases and J dropped 8 bases, with 11 bases sitting between them. CDR3 residues: CASRYPGYEQFF. CDR3 bases: TGTGCCAGCAGGTACCCGGGGTATGAGCAGTTCTTC.

The V gene is TRBV29-1, the J gene TRBJ1-3; no reliable D call. Per germline, CDR1 SQVTM and CDR2 ANQGSEA. With 5 bases removed from V and 0 bases from J, the gap between germline ends came to 8 bases. CDR3 size: 13 residues. DNA for the CDR3: TGCAGCGTTAACCGAGACTCTGGAAACACCATATATTTT. Translated, it gives CSVNRDSGNTIYF.

The genes are TRBV7-3 and TRBJ2-1; TRBD2 is a possible D gene (6 bases). CDR3 size: 13 residues. Germline CDR1 and CDR2: SGHTA and FQGTGA. Trimming took 4 bases from V and 6 from J, leaving 10 bases between them. The DNA for the CDR3 is TGTGCCAGCAGCTCAGCCGGGAGCAATGAGCAGTTCTTC. This gives the protein CASSSAGSNEQFF.